The 28 T cell receptor beta chains given below trace back to one sample, sequenced in a study of blood T cell repertoires in COVID-19. Libraries were prepared by immunoSEQ multiplex PCR; TCRdb keeps only in-frame clonotypes and omits some of them. The data show approximately 82,000 clones, about four fifths seen once. Sequenced sample: peripheral blood. Receptors were obtained from a woman aged 55-75 years with acute or convalescent COVID-19.

J is TRBJ1-6 and V is TRBV7-3; 9 nucleotides agree with TRBD1. The CDR3 totals 14 residues. The V segment lost 4 bases and the J segment 10 bases; nucleotides outside the gene matches: 5. Germline V gene lookup returns CDR1 SGHTA and CDR2 FQGTGA. The CDR3 DNA reads as TGTGCCAGCAGCTCGGGACAGGGTGGCTCACCCCTCCACTTT. Translated: CASSSGQGGSPLHF.

The DNA for the CDR3 is TGTGCCAGCAGCTTAGATCCGGGACAGGGGCGCGAGGGCTACACCTTC. It codes for CASSLDPGQGREGYTF. J is TRBJ1-2 and V is TRBV7-9; 10 nucleotides align to TRBD1. CDR3 length equals 16 residues. Germline trimming cut 1 base from V and 8 bases from J; bases unmatched to any gene: 10. Germline V gene data show CDR1 as SEHNR and CDR2 as FQNEAQ (reference sequence).

The CDR3 region has the DNA TGTGCCAGCAGACTAGCAGAGACCCAGTACTTC. Its protein is CASRLAETQYF. The V call is TRBV25-1, the J call TRBJ2-5; D perhaps matches TRBD2 (6 bases). Trimming cost V 6 bases and J 4 bases, with 6 bases left between them. Germline CDR1 and CDR2: MGHDK and SYGVNS. The CDR3 covers 11 residues.

The J gene is TRBJ2-5, the V gene TRBV28; 12 nucleotides align to TRBD2. The CDR3 length is 14 residues. Germline-derived CDR1 and CDR2 are MDHEN and SYDVKM. After removal of 7 bases from V and 3 bases from J, the junction contained 3 bases not matched to a gene. CDR3 loop: CASNRLAGEETQYF. CDR3 coding DNA: TGTGCCAGCAACCGACTAGCGGGGGAAGAGACCCAGTACTTC.

As for this clone: Additional DNA sequences in this sample encode the identical CDR3. The rearrangement links TRBV4-2 to TRBJ2-7, with 9 bases that match TRBD2. V lost 1 base, J lost 6 bases, and 10 bases stayed unmatched. CDR3 size: 16 residues. Germline CDR1 LGHNA, CDR2 YNFKEQ. In DNA form, the CDR3 reads TGTGCCAGCAGCCAAGGAGCCGCGGGGGGGCTACCCGAGCAGTACTTC. Its translation is CASSQGAAGGLPEQYF.

The CDR3 reads CASSRIQVSEQFF. In DNA, the CDR3 is TGTGCCAGCAGTCGAATACAAGTCTCGGAGCAGTTCTTC. The chain combines TRBV6-5 with TRBJ2-1; D unresolved. Looked up from germline, CDR1 is MNHEY and CDR2 is SVGAGI. CDR3 size: 13 residues. V lost 5 bases and J 10 bases, leaving 15 bases between the germline ends.

The rearrangement links TRBV6-5 to TRBJ1-1; perhaps TRBD1 as D (5 bases). The germline CDR1 and CDR2 sequences are MNHEY and SVGAGI. The CDR3 totals 14 residues. Trimming removed 6 bases at V and 1 base at J, with 12 bases between. The CDR3 DNA reads TGTGCCAGCAGGTGGGGCGGCCAGAACACTGAAGCTTTCTTT. It is translated as CASRWGGQNTEAFF.

The chain employs TRBV2 and TRBJ1-6, with D hard to call. Trimming shortened V by 2 bases and J by 7 bases, and 9 bases separated the two germline ends. This CDR3 contains 14 residues. Germline V gene data show CDR1 as SNHLY and CDR2 as FYNNEI. As DNA, the CDR3 is TGTGCCAGCAGTGAAAGTACACCGAATTCACCCCTCCACTTT. Translation gives CASSESTPNSPLHF.

V is TRBV5-1 and J is TRBJ2-5; 7 positions agree with TRBD1. The CDR3 sequence is 13 residues long. J lost 5 bases, V lost 0 bases, and 1 base had no gene match. Per the germline V gene, CDR1 is SGHRS and CDR2 is YFSETQ. The DNA of the CDR3 is TGCGCCAGCAGCTTGGAGGGGGCGGAGACCCAGTACTTC. This sequence encodes CASSLEGAETQYF.

This clone was observed once. The V call is TRBV25-1, the J call TRBJ1-1; 9 nucleotides line up with TRBD1. The CDR3 is made up of 14 amino acids. V gave up 5 bases and J gave up 6 bases; unmatched junction bases: 7. In germline, CDR1 is MGHDK, CDR2 SYGVNS. The CDR3 protein is CASSLQGAKAEAFF. CDR3 in DNA: TGTGCCAGCAGTTTACAGGGGGCAAAGGCTGAAGCTTTCTTT.

The chain is built from TRBV7-2 and TRBJ1-1; 10 positions match TRBD1. V was clipped by 4 bases and J by 11 bases; unmatched bases: 16. The CDR3 covers 16 residues. Germline V gives CDR1 SGHTA, CDR2 FQGNSA. CDR3 nucleotide sequence: TGTGCCAGCAGCTCGTTGACAGGGGGCGCCACTGGAGCGGCTTTCTTT. It encodes CASSSLTGGATGAAFF.

The chain has TRBV19 and TRBJ1-5; D is undetermined. Trimming took off 1 base at V and 3 bases at J, with 13 bases between the two ends. The CDR3 spans 16 residues. CDR1 is LNHDA, CDR2 SQIVND, per germline (reference sequence). CDR3 loop: CASSIVGGGFNQPQHF. The CDR3, as DNA: TGTGCCAGTAGTATAGTTGGAGGCGGGTTCAATCAGCCCCAGCATTTT. The full variable domain, rest sourced from reference TRBV19 and TRBJ1-5, is DGGITQSPKYLFRKEGQNVTLSCEQNLNHDAMYWYRQDPGQGLRLIYYSQIVNDFQKGDIAEGYSVSREKKESFPLTVTSAQKNPTAFYLCASSIVGGGFNQPQHFGDGTRLSIL.

This chain uses TRBV29-1 with TRBJ1-2; 7 bases fit TRBD1. The CDR3 extends over 14 amino acids. CDR1 is SQVTM and CDR2 is ANQGSEA in the germline V gene. The J segment lost 3 bases and the V segment lost 4 bases, leaving 8 bases of the junction unmatched. The CDR3 coding sequence is TGCAGCGTTGGCGACAGGGACCTTTACTATGGCTACACCTTC. Translated, it gives CSVGDRDLYYGYTF.

The rearrangement links TRBV5-6 to TRBJ1-1; D is possibly TRBD1 (5 bases). Germline CDR1 reads SGHDT; CDR2 reads YYEEEE. This CDR3 has 15 residues. The V end lost 0 bases, the J end lost 0 bases, and 9 bases lay between the germline ends. CDR3 loop: CASSLVDRVNTEAFF. CDR3 coding DNA: TGTGCCAGCAGCTTGGTCGACAGAGTGAACACTGAAGCTTTCTTT.

The chain combines TRBV19 with TRBJ2-1; D may be TRBD1 (5 bases). The germline gives CDR1 LNHDA, CDR2 SQIVND (reference sequence). V was clipped by 0 bases and J by 2 bases, with 11 bases between them. The CDR3 consists of 16 residues. CDR3 amino acids: CASSIDQAGPYNEQFF. The CDR3 DNA reads as TGTGCCAGTAGTATAGATCAGGCAGGGCCCTACAATGAGCAGTTCTTC.

This clone was observed a handful of times. The V gene is TRBV27, the J gene TRBJ1-2; D not certain. The CDR3 is made up of 16 amino acids. Trimming removed 2 bases at V and 4 bases at J, with 17 bases between. Per germline, CDR1 MNHEY and CDR2 SMNVEV (reference sequence). The chain's CDR3 is CASSLTSRLNPYGYTF. For the CDR3, the DNA is TGTGCCAGCAGTTTAACCTCGAGATTAAACCCCTATGGCTACACCTTC.

This clone is a singleton in its sample. The chain links TRBV5-1 to TRBJ2-3, with D maybe TRBD2 (5 bases). This CDR3 has 17 amino acids. CDR1 and CDR2 (germline): SGHRS, YFSETQ. The V end lost 0 bases, the J end lost 0 bases, and 14 bases lay between the germline ends. The CDR3 DNA reads TGCGCCAGCAGCTTGGCCGCGGCTAGCCCTAGCACAGATACGCAGTATTTT. It codes for CASSLAAASPSTDTQYF.

The chain recombines TRBV5-4 with TRBJ2-7; the match to TRBD1 covers 7 bases. J gave up 1 base and V 3 bases, and 1 base lay outside the gene matches. The germline V gene has CDR1 SGHNT and CDR2 YYREEE (reference sequence). This CDR3 contains 13 residues. CDR3 residues: CASSSDRSYEQYF. The CDR3 DNA follows: TGTGCCAGCAGCTCGGACAGGTCCTACGAGCAGTACTTC.

The genes are TRBV6-2 or TRBV6-3 and TRBJ2-7, with 10 positions matching TRBD2. V gave up 1 base and J gave up 1 base; unmatched junction bases: 10. The CDR3 runs to 18 residues. Germline V gene lookup returns CDR1 MNHEY and CDR2 SVGEGT. The CDR3 region has the DNA TGTGCCAGCAGTTACTACATTAGGACTAGCGGAATATCCTACGAGCAGTACTTC. This translates into CASSYYIRTSGISYEQYF.

The table lists this clone with a few counts. The genes are TRBV11-2 and TRBJ1-1; 8 positions match TRBD1. The CDR3 extends over 17 amino acids. J lost 2 bases, V lost 5 bases, and 13 bases had no gene match. Germline V lookup: CDR1 SGHAT, CDR2 FQNNGV. CDR3 residues: CASSPITGGAGNTEAFF. In DNA form, the CDR3 reads TGTGCCAGCAGCCCAATCACAGGGGGGGCGGGCAACACTGAAGCTTTCTTT.

This clone was found a few times. This chain links TRBV5-5 with TRBJ2-1; 12 bases are a match to TRBD2. CDR3 length: 16 amino acids. Germline V CDR1 and CDR2: SGHKS, YYEKEE (reference sequence). The trim removed 6 bases at V and 4 bases at J, leaving 8 bases unmatched. CDR3 in amino acids: CASKVGGTSGYNEQFF. CDR3 nucleotide sequence: TGTGCCAGCAAGGTGGGAGGGACTAGCGGGTACAATGAGCAGTTCTTC.

The V call is TRBV6-5, the J call TRBJ1-2; no definite D call. Trimming left V 6 bases short and J 4 bases short, with 12 bases between. Germline lookup yields CDR1 MNHEY and CDR2 SVGAGI. This CDR3 region has 13 residues. The CDR3 DNA is TGTGCCAGCAGCCCCCAGGAAATCTATGGCTACACCTTC. Its protein product is CASSPQEIYGYTF.

The V and J genes are TRBV7-8 and TRBJ1-4; D is possibly TRBD1 (5 bases). V shed 0 bases and J shed 8 bases, with 19 bases lying between them. CDR3 length: 17 residues. The germline V gene has CDR1 SGHVS and CDR2 FQNEAQ. The CDR3 coding sequence is TGTGCCAGCAGCTTAGCGAATGTGGGGGGAGGGAAGGAAAAACTGTTTTTT. It codes for CASSLANVGGGKEKLFF.

The chain uses TRBV7-2 and TRBJ1-4; D is unresolved. V was trimmed by 2 bases and J by 0 bases, leaving 10 bases between them. Per the germline V gene, CDR1 is SGHTA and CDR2 is FQGNSA. There are 16 residues in the CDR3. CDR3: CASSLSPISTNEKLFF. For the CDR3, the DNA is TGTGCCAGCAGCTTATCCCCAATTTCAACTAATGAAAAACTGTTTTTT.

This clone was counted only a few times. The chain is built from TRBV7-9 and TRBJ2-1; 8 bases line up with TRBD1. The CDR3 loop spans 12 amino acids. J gave up 13 bases and V 5 bases, and 7 bases lay outside the gene matches. Germline loops: CDR1 SEHNR, CDR2 FQNEAQ (reference sequence). The CDR3 sequence is CASSVGQGPQFF. The CDR3 DNA reads TGTGCCAGCAGCGTCGGACAGGGCCCCCAGTTCTTC.

The chain recombines TRBV15 with TRBJ1-2, with no clear D. The germline V and J ends were trimmed by 0 bases and 8 bases, with 13 bases remaining between them. The germline V gene has CDR1 LNHNV and CDR2 YYDKDF (reference sequence). This CDR3 region has 14 residues. CDR3 protein: CATSREASPGGYTF. CDR3 sequence (DNA): TGTGCCACCAGCAGAGAGGCTTCCCCGGGAGGCTACACCTTC. Looking up the rest from reference TRBV15 and TRBJ1-2 gives the full variable domain: DAMVIQNPRYQVTQFGKPVTLSCSQTLNHNVMYWYQQKSSQAPKLLFHYYDKDFNNEADTPDNFQSRRPNTSFCFLDIRSPGLGDTAMYLCATSREASPGGYTFGSGTRLTVV.

The table lists this clone with a few counts. The chain couples TRBV5-1 to TRBJ1-1; possible D gene TRBD1, 5 bases. V shed 0 bases and J shed 7 bases, with 13 bases lying between them. The germline CDR1 and CDR2 sequences are SGHRS and YFSETQ. The CDR3 runs to 14 residues. CDR3 amino acids: CASSLAGGDREAFF. The CDR3 DNA sequence: TGCGCCAGCAGCTTGGCCGGCGGGGACCGTGAAGCTTTCTTT.

The chain recombines TRBV11-2 with TRBJ1-1; TRBD1 is a possible D gene (6 bases). The CDR3 has 14 residues. Trimming cost V 0 bases and J 11 bases, with 16 bases left between them. Germline CDR1 SGHAT, CDR2 FQNNGV. The CDR3 here is CASSLEWGGAFAFF. CDR3 bases: TGTGCCAGCAGCTTAGAGTGGGGGGGCGCGTTCGCTTTCTTT.